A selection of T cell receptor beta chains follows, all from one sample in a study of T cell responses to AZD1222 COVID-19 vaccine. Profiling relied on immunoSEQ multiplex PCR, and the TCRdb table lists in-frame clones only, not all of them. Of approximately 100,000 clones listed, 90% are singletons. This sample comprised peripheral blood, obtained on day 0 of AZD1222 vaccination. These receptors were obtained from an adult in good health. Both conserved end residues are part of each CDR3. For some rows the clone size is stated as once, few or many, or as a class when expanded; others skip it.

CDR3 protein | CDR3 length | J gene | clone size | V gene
CASSFPPTPGHRDEQFF | 17 | TRBJ2-1 | - | TRBV7-9
CASSYLGPLGEQFF | 14 | TRBJ2-1 | - | TRBV27
CASSQGLAGGPRNEQFF | 17 | TRBJ2-1 | - | TRBV3-1/TRBV3-2
CASSLSSAVSDSPLHF | 16 | TRBJ1-6 | - | TRBV11-2
CASSETSGQETQYF | 14 | TRBJ2-5 | - | TRBV7-9
CASRPGTYEQYF | 12 | TRBJ2-7 | - | TRBV28
CASSTLPGQGYGELFF | 16 | TRBJ2-2 | - | TRBV19
CASSLQGARGYTF | 13 | TRBJ1-2 | once | TRBV6-5
CASSFGASSGNTIYF | 15 | TRBJ1-3 | - | TRBV7-9
CATRLRTTNEKLFF | 14 | TRBJ1-4 | - | TRBV19